Detailed here is one TCR beta chain. No antigen is known for it. This table comes from immunoSEQ multiplex PCR, and its TCRdb copy is limited to in-frame clones, with some not included. The data contain tens of thousands of clones, about 85% of them seen just once; the ten biggest clones take up under 15%. CDR1 is SGHVS and CDR2 is FNYEAQ in the germline V gene. CDR3 size: 12 residues. V was trimmed by 4 bases and J by 9 bases, leaving 10 bases between them. These data are taken from a study of somatic mutations in cytotoxic T cells in rheumatoid arthritis. Study findings and constraints: About an eighth of the roughly 60 patients had a largest CD8+ clone above 20% of CD8+ cells. It was found that CD8+ T-cell clonality in rheumatoid arthritis patients did not differ significantly from that in age-matched healthy controls.

The source material was CD8+ T cells sorted from blood. The sequence derives from an adult with rheumatoid arthritis. The V gene is TRBV7-6, the J gene TRBJ2-1, with D maybe TRBD1 (6 bases). The CDR3 DNA follows: TGTGCCAGCAGCTCTATCAGGGGTGAGCAGTTCTTC. It codes for CASSSIRGEQFF.